Listed below are T cell receptor beta chains from one sample, sequenced in a study of shared clonotypes between healthy human individuals. TCRdb keeps only in-frame clones here, not all; method: immunoSEQ multiplex PCR. This sample has about 2 million clones, with about 94% found just once. Material: naive CD8+ T cells sorted from blood. These receptors all stem from a man aged 18 to 30 in good health. CDR3s include the opening cysteine and the closing phenylalanine or tryptophan. Fields, in order: D gene, V gene, J gene, CDR3 length, CDR3 protein. A D gene is named only where the DNA matches it firmly.

D gene: -; V gene: TRBV5-8; J gene: TRBJ1-6; CDR3 length: 14; CDR3 protein: CASSLEPNNSPLHF
D gene: -; V gene: TRBV7-2; J gene: TRBJ2-1; CDR3 length: 15; CDR3 protein: CASSPLDEGYNEQFF
D gene: TRBD1; V gene: TRBV9; J gene: TRBJ2-7; CDR3 length: 17; CDR3 protein: CASSDKSGTGYSYEQYF
D gene: -; V gene: TRBV6-1; J gene: TRBJ2-7; CDR3 length: 15; CDR3 protein: CASSVDPKYLNEQYF
D gene: -; V gene: TRBV28; J gene: TRBJ2-7; CDR3 length: 14; CDR3 protein: CASSLEGRTYEQYF
D gene: TRBD1; V gene: TRBV27; J gene: TRBJ1-5; CDR3 length: 15; CDR3 protein: CASNPGGGSNQPQHF
D gene: -; V gene: TRBV9; J gene: TRBJ2-1; CDR3 length: 15; CDR3 protein: CASSLGGGGDNEQFF
D gene: -; V gene: TRBV6-1; J gene: TRBJ2-1; CDR3 length: 14; CDR3 protein: CASSDRQPYNEQFF
D gene: -; V gene: TRBV10-2; J gene: TRBJ1-1; CDR3 length: 16; CDR3 protein: CASSDPRGTLNTEAFF
D gene: -; V gene: TRBV4-1; J gene: TRBJ1-2; CDR3 length: 15; CDR3 protein: CASSQEGNGGYGYTF
D gene: -; V gene: TRBV27; J gene: TRBJ2-7; CDR3 length: 11; CDR3 protein: CASSSSYEQYF
D gene: -; V gene: TRBV15; J gene: TRBJ2-5; CDR3 length: 13; CDR3 protein: CATSRPGEETQYF
D gene: TRBD2; V gene: TRBV28; J gene: TRBJ2-7; CDR3 length: 15; CDR3 protein: CASSFSRGGTYEQYF
D gene: TRBD2; V gene: TRBV5-1; J gene: TRBJ2-1; CDR3 length: 15; CDR3 protein: CASSLSSGRPSEQFF
D gene: TRBD1; V gene: TRBV29-1; J gene: TRBJ1-2; CDR3 length: 14; CDR3 protein: CSVGDRAVGYGYTF
D gene: TRBD2; V gene: TRBV6-1; J gene: TRBJ2-2; CDR3 length: 17; CDR3 protein: CASSEGLAGANTGELFF
D gene: TRBD1; V gene: TRBV28; J gene: TRBJ2-7; CDR3 length: 15; CDR3 protein: CASTSDRASSYEQYF
D gene: TRBD1; V gene: TRBV5-5; J gene: TRBJ2-1; CDR3 length: 16; CDR3 protein: CASSPTGQILIHEQFF
D gene: -; V gene: TRBV4-1; J gene: TRBJ2-7; CDR3 length: 15; CDR3 protein: CASSQVEHSSYEQYF
D gene: -; V gene: TRBV10-3; J gene: TRBJ2-3; CDR3 length: 14; CDR3 protein: CAISESFGTDTQYF
D gene: -; V gene: TRBV7-8; J gene: TRBJ1-1; CDR3 length: 13; CDR3 protein: CASSLDPGSEAFF
D gene: -; V gene: TRBV27; J gene: TRBJ2-7; CDR3 length: 14; CDR3 protein: CASSFSGGNYEQYF
D gene: TRBD1; V gene: TRBV25-1; J gene: TRBJ2-7; CDR3 length: 11; CDR3 protein: CASGTGVEQYF
D gene: -; V gene: TRBV2; J gene: TRBJ2-7; CDR3 length: 14; CDR3 protein: CASSLLSASYEQYF
D gene: TRBD2; V gene: TRBV30; J gene: TRBJ2-1; CDR3 length: 13; CDR3 protein: CAWSGAGGVEQFF
D gene: -; V gene: TRBV5-1; J gene: TRBJ2-7; CDR3 length: 16; CDR3 protein: CASTDGRLGDSYEQYF
D gene: -; V gene: TRBV4-1; J gene: TRBJ1-3; CDR3 length: 16; CDR3 protein: CASSQVVGASGNTIYF
D gene: TRBD2; V gene: TRBV6-5; J gene: TRBJ2-7; CDR3 length: 14; CDR3 protein: CASRTSSYSYEQYF
D gene: -; V gene: TRBV19; J gene: TRBJ2-7; CDR3 length: 14; CDR3 protein: CASSPTGTFYEQYF
D gene: -; V gene: TRBV13; J gene: TRBJ2-5; CDR3 length: 14; CDR3 protein: CASSLYVSQETQYF
D gene: -; V gene: TRBV7-9; J gene: TRBJ2-7; CDR3 length: 15; CDR3 protein: CASSLAADYLRAQYF
D gene: TRBD1; V gene: TRBV10-3; J gene: TRBJ1-1; CDR3 length: 16; CDR3 protein: CAISEQGMVQNTEAFF
D gene: -; V gene: TRBV5-1; J gene: TRBJ1-2; CDR3 length: 13; CDR3 protein: CASSLQQNYGYTF
D gene: TRBD1; V gene: TRBV27; J gene: TRBJ1-2; CDR3 length: 14; CDR3 protein: CASSSAAGGYGYTF
D gene: -; V gene: TRBV7-9; J gene: TRBJ2-3; CDR3 length: 16; CDR3 protein: CASSLATADLTDTQYF
D gene: TRBD2; V gene: TRBV7-9; J gene: TRBJ2-7; CDR3 length: 13; CDR3 protein: CASGLAGEFEQYF
D gene: TRBD1; V gene: TRBV2; J gene: TRBJ2-1; CDR3 length: 14; CDR3 protein: CARWDRGSYNEQFF
D gene: -; V gene: TRBV7-8; J gene: TRBJ2-7; CDR3 length: 12; CDR3 protein: CASSLFLDEQYF
D gene: -; V gene: TRBV27; J gene: TRBJ1-2; CDR3 length: 14; CDR3 protein: CASSSSPGYYGYTF
D gene: -; V gene: TRBV5-6; J gene: TRBJ2-1; CDR3 length: 15; CDR3 protein: CASSLGGGGYNEQFF
D gene: -; V gene: TRBV11-2; J gene: TRBJ1-2; CDR3 length: 14; CDR3 protein: CASSLQVVSYGYTF
D gene: TRBD1; V gene: TRBV2; J gene: TRBJ1-2; CDR3 length: 14; CDR3 protein: CASSSEGQDYGYTF
D gene: TRBD1; V gene: TRBV5-4; J gene: TRBJ2-7; CDR3 length: 16; CDR3 protein: CASSLGPGTGVGEQYF
D gene: -; V gene: TRBV5-4; J gene: TRBJ1-1; CDR3 length: 15; CDR3 protein: CASSYKGALNTEAFF
D gene: TRBD2; V gene: TRBV6-6; J gene: TRBJ2-5; CDR3 length: 15; CDR3 protein: CASSYLGLAEETQYF
D gene: -; V gene: TRBV6-5; J gene: TRBJ2-1; CDR3 length: 15; CDR3 protein: CASSLTGEGYNEQFF
D gene: -; V gene: TRBV5-4; J gene: TRBJ2-1; CDR3 length: 16; CDR3 protein: CASSLGAELPHNEQFF
D gene: -; V gene: TRBV11-2; J gene: TRBJ2-7; CDR3 length: 13; CDR3 protein: CASNLGHLYEQYF